This TCR beta chain appears in the sequencing data of a study of cytomegalovirus exposure and HLA in healthy donors. CDR1 MDHEN and CDR2 SYDVKM come from the germline V gene. The length of the CDR3 is 15 residues. The J segment lost 4 bases and the V segment lost 3 bases, leaving 6 bases of the junction unmatched. Study findings and constraints: The investigators catalogued under 200 TCR beta chains as cytomegalovirus-associated. It emerged from a later analysis that several of the most significant clusters appeared to be linked to common viral pathogens.

Primers: 60 Vbeta forward and 13 Jbeta reverse. Here immunoSEQ multiplex PCR was the method, and the copy in TCRdb shows in-frame clones only, minus some. The table lists roughly 120,000 clones, 60% to 85% of them singletons. Note on this clone: Antigen: not known.

V and J are TRBV28 and TRBJ1-5, with 7 bases that match TRBD1. The sequence was collected from a man in his fifties or sixties in good health and CMV-seropositive. The sequencing input was PBMCs. CDR3 coding DNA: TGTGCCAGCAGTTTGGGGCAGGGGGTTAATCAGCCCCAGCATTTT. Protein: CASSLGQGVNQPQHF.